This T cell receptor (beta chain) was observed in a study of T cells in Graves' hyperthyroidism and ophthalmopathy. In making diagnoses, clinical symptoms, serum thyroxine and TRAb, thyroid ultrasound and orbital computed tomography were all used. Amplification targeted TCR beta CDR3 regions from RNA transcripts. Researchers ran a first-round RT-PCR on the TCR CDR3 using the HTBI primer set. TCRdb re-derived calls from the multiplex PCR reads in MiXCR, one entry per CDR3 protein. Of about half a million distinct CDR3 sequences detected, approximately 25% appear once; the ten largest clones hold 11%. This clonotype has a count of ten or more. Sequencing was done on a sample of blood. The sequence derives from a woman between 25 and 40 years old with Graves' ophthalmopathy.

DNA for the CDR3: TGCAGTGCTAGTCTGCCCCGGGCCGACAATCAGCCCCAGCATTTT. It encodes CSASLPRADNQPQHF. The rearrangement joins TRBV20-1 to TRBJ1-5; D gene uncertain. Looked up from germline, CDR1 is DFQATT and CDR2 is SNEGSKA (reference sequence). The length of the CDR3 is 15 residues. Trimming cost V 3 bases and J 3 bases, with 15 bases left between them.